This T cell receptor (beta chain) appears in the sequencing data of a study of CD8 T cells in Susac syndrome. Study conclusions and caveats: No clonal expansion appeared among CD4+ T cells in Susac patients. Regarding the TCR sequencing and HLA analysis, the study admitted that a relatively small number of individuals were involved.

Regarding this clonotype: The antigen is not known.

Germline CDR1 and CDR2: SGHTA and FQGTGA. J was trimmed by 3 bases and V by 2 bases; bases with no gene match: 3. The CDR3 spans 14 residues. The RNA input was roughly 0.45 to 1 ug, and it was reverse transcribed with random hexamers. The CDR3 of TCR beta was amplified by immunoSEQ multiplex PCR across 54 Vbeta and 13 Jbeta. Using its own MiXCR run on the immunoSEQ multiplex PCR reads, TCRdb lists one record per CDR3 protein. Here the sample spans roughly 150,000 distinct CDR3 sequences, approximately 95% being singletons. TEMRA cells were FACS-enriched, and CD8+ and CD4+ T cells were isolated negatively.

Sequenced input: CD4+ T cells from PBMCs. The receptor comes from a human donor with Susac syndrome. This chain connects TRBV7-3 to TRBJ2-5; 7 bases are a match to TRBD2. CDR3 in amino acids: CASSLRAGEETQYF. In nucleotides, the CDR3 is TGTGCCAGCAGCTTACGGGCGGGGGAAGAGACCCAGTACTTC.